This TCR beta chain is drawn from a study of preoperative IRX-2 immunotherapy in early breast cancer. The V gene's germline CDR1 is SSHAT and CDR2 FNYEAQ (reference sequence). V was pared by 1 base and J by 2 bases, with 9 bases between. The length of the CDR3 is 15 residues. Profiling relied on immunoSEQ multiplex PCR, and the TCRdb table lists in-frame clones only, not all of them. Among about 89,000 clones listed, 80% to 90% were seen once. Treatment described: preoperative locoregional IRX-2 cytokine immunotherapy. This phase Ib study tested locoregional IRX-2 cytokine immunotherapy given before surgery.

The receptor was isolated from a human donor with breast cancer. The sequenced sample was tumor tissue, obtained after IRX-2 immunotherapy. This chain uses TRBV7-7 with TRBJ1-5, with D hard to call. The CDR3 loop is CASSLGEHGNQPQHF. The CDR3 DNA reads TGTGCCAGCAGCTTAGGGGAACATGGCAATCAGCCCCAGCATTTT.